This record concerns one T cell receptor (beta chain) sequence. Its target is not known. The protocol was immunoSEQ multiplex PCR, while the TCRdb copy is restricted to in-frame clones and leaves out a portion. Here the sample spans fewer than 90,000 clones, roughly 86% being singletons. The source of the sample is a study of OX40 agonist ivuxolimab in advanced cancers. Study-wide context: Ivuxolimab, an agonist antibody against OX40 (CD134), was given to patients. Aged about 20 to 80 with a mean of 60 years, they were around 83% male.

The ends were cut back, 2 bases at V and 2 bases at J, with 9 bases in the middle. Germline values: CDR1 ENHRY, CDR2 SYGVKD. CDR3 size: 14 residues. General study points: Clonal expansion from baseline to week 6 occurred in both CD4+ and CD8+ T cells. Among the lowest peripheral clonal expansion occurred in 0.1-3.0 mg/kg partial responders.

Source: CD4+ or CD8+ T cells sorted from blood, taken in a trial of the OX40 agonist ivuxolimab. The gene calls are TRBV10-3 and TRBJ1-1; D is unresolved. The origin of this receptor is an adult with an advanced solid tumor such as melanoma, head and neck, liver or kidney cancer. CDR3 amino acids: CAISEGQINTEAFF. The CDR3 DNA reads TGTGCCATCAGTGAGGGGCAGATAAACACTGAAGCTTTCTTT.